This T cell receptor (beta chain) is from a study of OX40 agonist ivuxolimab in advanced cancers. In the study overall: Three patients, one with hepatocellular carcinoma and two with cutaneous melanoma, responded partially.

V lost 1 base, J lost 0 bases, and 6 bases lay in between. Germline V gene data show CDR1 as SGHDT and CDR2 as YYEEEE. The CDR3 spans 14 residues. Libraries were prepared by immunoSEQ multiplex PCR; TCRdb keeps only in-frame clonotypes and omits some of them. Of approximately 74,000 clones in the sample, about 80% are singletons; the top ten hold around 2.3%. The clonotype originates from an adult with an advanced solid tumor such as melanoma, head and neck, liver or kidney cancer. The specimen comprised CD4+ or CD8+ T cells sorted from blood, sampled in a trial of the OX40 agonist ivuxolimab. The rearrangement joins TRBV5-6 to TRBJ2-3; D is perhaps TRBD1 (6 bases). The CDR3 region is CASSLTGSTDTQYF. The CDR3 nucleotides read TGTGCCAGCAGCTTGACAGGGAGCACAGATACGCAGTATTTT.